Listed below are T cell receptor beta chains from one sample, sequenced in a study of CD8 T cells in Susac syndrome. TCRdb ran MiXCR on the immunoSEQ multiplex PCR reads and lists one entry per CDR3 protein. In the table there are about 200,000 distinct CDR3 sequences, approximately 95% of which are singletons. The sequencing input was CD4+ T cells from PBMCs. The receptors derive from a human donor in good health. Each CDR3 is given with its conserved first and last residue. D genes are given only for firm matches. Expanded clones get a size class; other rows say once, few or many, or leave the size out.

V: TRBV6-2/TRBV6-3
D: NA
size: NA
J: TRBJ2-7
DNA: TGTGCCAGCAGGCCCCGCGGCAGGGCCGGGGAGCAGTACTTC
CDR3: CASRPRGRAGEQYF

V: TRBV7-2
D: TRBD1
size: NA
J: TRBJ1-1
DNA: TGTGCCAGCAGCCCCCAGACAGGGGGGGCAAACACTGAAGCTTTCTTT
CDR3: CASSPQTGGANTEAFF

V: TRBV28
D: NA
size: NA
J: TRBJ2-7
DNA: TGTGCCAGCAGTCCGCTCGTATCGCTCCTGTCCTACGAGCAGTACTTC
CDR3: CASSPLVSLLSYEQYF

V: TRBV18
D: TRBD1
size: NA
J: TRBJ1-6
DNA: TGTGCCAGCTCACCACCAGGGACAGGGGCTTCACCCCTCCACTTT
CDR3: CASSPPGTGASPLHF

V: TRBV12-3/TRBV12-4
D: TRBD1
size: NA
J: TRBJ1-1
DNA: TGTGCCAGCAGTACCCGACAGGGCCTGAACACTGAAGCTTTCTTT
CDR3: CASSTRQGLNTEAFF

V: TRBV7-9
D: NA
size: NA
J: TRBJ2-3
DNA: TGTGCCAGCAGCTTAGACACATCAGATACGCAGTATTTT
CDR3: CASSLDTSDTQYF

V: TRBV29-1
D: NA
size: NA
J: TRBJ1-1
DNA: TGCAGCTCACGAAGGGTATGGGACACTGAAGCTTTCTTT
CDR3: CSSRRVWDTEAFF

V: TRBV7-9
D: NA
size: NA
J: TRBJ1-1
DNA: TGTGCCAGCAAGACCCAGGGGAACACTGAAGCTTTCTTT
CDR3: CASKTQGNTEAFF

V: TRBV2
D: NA
size: NA
J: TRBJ1-2
DNA: TGTGCCAGCGTAGGGACGGAGCTCCATGGCTACACCTTC
CDR3: CASVGTELHGYTF

V: TRBV29-1
D: TRBD1
size: NA
J: TRBJ2-1
DNA: TGCAGCGTCGCTTTGACAGGGGGAAGTAATGAGCAGTTCTTC
CDR3: CSVALTGGSNEQFF

V: TRBV3-1
D: NA
size: NA
J: TRBJ1-5
DNA: TGTGCCAGCAGCCAGAGGGCCGGTGTTCAGCCCCAGCATTTT
CDR3: CASSQRAGVQPQHF

V: TRBV6-2/TRBV6-3
D: NA
size: NA
J: TRBJ1-2
DNA: TGTGCCAGCACGATAGCCCTTGGGACCGCAGGAGGATATGGCTACACCTTC
CDR3: CASTIALGTAGGYGYTF

V: TRBV12-3/TRBV12-4
D: TRBD1
size: NA
J: TRBJ1-6
DNA: TGTGCCAGCACCTCAGGGGGACGGGATAATTCACCCCTCCACTTT
CDR3: CASTSGGRDNSPLHF

V: TRBV29-1
D: NA
size: NA
J: TRBJ2-7
DNA: TGCAGCGTTGAAAGGGACGGCTACGAGCAGTACTTC
CDR3: CSVERDGYEQYF

V: TRBV12-3/TRBV12-4
D: TRBD1
size: NA
J: TRBJ1-2
DNA: TGTGCCAGCAGCCTTAACAGGGGCCTGAACTATGGCTACACCTTC
CDR3: CASSLNRGLNYGYTF

V: TRBV5-1
D: TRBD2
size: NA
J: TRBJ2-1
DNA: TGCGCCAGCAGCTTTAACGGGAGGGCCGGGGATGAGCAGTTCTTC
CDR3: CASSFNGRAGDEQFF

V: TRBV18
D: NA
size: NA
J: TRBJ2-5
DNA: TGTGCCAGCTCACCACCGGGGACCCAGTACTTC
CDR3: CASSPPGTQYF

V: TRBV7-9
D: NA
size: NA
J: TRBJ1-1
DNA: TGTGCCACGGTCCGGGGGGCTCGAGCTTTCTTT
CDR3: CATVRGARAFF

V: TRBV6-1
D: NA
size: NA
J: TRBJ2-4
DNA: TGTGCCAGCACTGATTGGCAGGCCCGCAAAAACATTCAGTACTTC
CDR3: CASTDWQARKNIQYF

V: TRBV3-1
D: TRBD2
size: NA
J: TRBJ2-1
DNA: TGTGCCAGCAGCCAAGTAAGGAGCGGGAGGCCCTACAATGAGCAGTTCTTC
CDR3: CASSQVRSGRPYNEQFF

V: TRBV10-3
D: NA
size: once
J: TRBJ2-7
DNA: TGTGCCATCAGTGAGACGGACGAGTACGAGCAGTACTTC
CDR3: CAISETDEYEQYF

V: TRBV19
D: TRBD1
size: NA
J: TRBJ1-2
DNA: TGTGCGAGTACATTGGGACAGGGGTTCCATGGCTACACCTTC
CDR3: CASTLGQGFHGYTF

V: TRBV19
D: TRBD1
size: NA
J: TRBJ1-5
DNA: TGTGCCAGCCAAGCGGGACAGTTAAATGGTCAGCCCCAGCATTTT
CDR3: CASQAGQLNGQPQHF

V: TRBV12-3/TRBV12-4
D: NA
size: NA
J: TRBJ1-2
DNA: TGTGCCAGCAGCGGACTCTTGGGCTATGGCTACACCTTC
CDR3: CASSGLLGYGYTF

V: TRBV18
D: NA
size: once
J: TRBJ2-1
DNA: TGTGCCAGCTCCTCGGTTATCGCCAATGAGCAGTTCTTC
CDR3: CASSSVIANEQFF

V: TRBV20-1
D: NA
size: NA
J: TRBJ1-4
DNA: TGCAGTGCTAGGTCCCGGTTAGCTGAAAAACTGTTTTTT
CDR3: CSARSRLAEKLFF

V: TRBV20-1
D: NA
size: NA
J: TRBJ2-4
DNA: TGCAGTGCTAGTAACCCGGAGGGACAGTACTTC
CDR3: CSASNPEGQYF

V: TRBV20-1
D: TRBD2
size: NA
J: TRBJ2-1
DNA: TGCAGTGCTGATCTAGCGGGCCCGACCTCCTACAATGAGCAGTTCTTC
CDR3: CSADLAGPTSYNEQFF

V: TRBV25-1
D: NA
size: NA
J: TRBJ2-5
DNA: TGCGGGTTACAAGAGACCCAGTACTTC
CDR3: CGLQETQYF

V: TRBV6-1
D: TRBD2
size: NA
J: TRBJ2-5
DNA: TGTGCCAGCAGATCTAGCGGGAACCAAGAGACCCAGTACTTC
CDR3: CASRSSGNQETQYF

V: TRBV13
D: TRBD2
size: NA
J: TRBJ2-1
DNA: TGTGCCAGCAGCCGATGGGATCTTGTAGCGGGGGGCGATGAGCAGTTCTTC
CDR3: CASSRWDLVAGGDEQFF

V: TRBV20-1
D: TRBD1
size: NA
J: TRBJ2-1
DNA: TGCAGTGCTAGAGGGACAGGCCGGAGCTCCTACAATGAGCAGTTCTTC
CDR3: CSARGTGRSSYNEQFF

V: TRBV6-5
D: NA
size: once
J: TRBJ1-1
DNA: TGTGCCAGCAGTACCCCGAGAGCAAACACTGAAGCTTTCTTT
CDR3: CASSTPRANTEAFF

V: TRBV20-1
D: NA
size: NA
J: TRBJ1-5
DNA: TGCAGTGCTAGAGAGGGCAGCTTTAATCAGCCCCAGCATTTT
CDR3: CSAREGSFNQPQHF

V: TRBV12-3/TRBV12-4
D: TRBD1
size: NA
J: TRBJ2-1
DNA: TGTGCCAGCGGTGACAGGGGTCGGCAGTTCTTC
CDR3: CASGDRGRQFF

V: TRBV30
D: NA
size: NA
J: TRBJ1-1
DNA: TGTGCCTGGAACAGGGTGAACACTGAAGCTTTCTTT
CDR3: CAWNRVNTEAFF

V: TRBV30
D: NA
size: NA
J: TRBJ2-6
DNA: TGTGCCTGGGGGACGGGGGGCGACGGGGCCAACGTCCTGACTTTC
CDR3: CAWGTGGDGANVLTF

V: TRBV5-1
D: TRBD1
size: NA
J: TRBJ1-2
DNA: TGCGCCAGCAGCGAGGGACAGGTTGTTAACTATGGCTACACCTTC
CDR3: CASSEGQVVNYGYTF

V: TRBV11-2
D: NA
size: NA
J: TRBJ2-3
DNA: TGTGCCGCCCAGCGACGGCGCCAACCCACAGATACGCAGTATTTT
CDR3: CAAQRRRQPTDTQYF

V: TRBV6-5
D: TRBD1
size: NA
J: TRBJ2-7
DNA: TGTGCCAGCAGTTACTCGGGACAGGGAACGGGCGAGCAGTACTTC
CDR3: CASSYSGQGTGEQYF

V: TRBV15
D: TRBD1
size: NA
J: TRBJ1-2
DNA: TGTGCCACCAGGAGGGACAGGGGGACTAACTATGGCTACACCTTC
CDR3: CATRRDRGTNYGYTF

V: TRBV7-9
D: NA
size: NA
J: TRBJ1-2
DNA: TGTGCCAGCAGCTTAGCGTCTCCCCCGAGCAGCTATGGCTACACCTTC
CDR3: CASSLASPPSSYGYTF

V: TRBV7-9
D: NA
size: few
J: TRBJ2-3
DNA: TGTGCCAGCAGTTTGGGACTTGTCTCGAACACAGATACGCAGTATTTT
CDR3: CASSLGLVSNTDTQYF

V: TRBV20-1
D: NA
size: NA
J: TRBJ2-6
DNA: TGCAGTGCTAGGGAGGGGATAGCGGGGGCCAACGTCCTGACTTTC
CDR3: CSAREGIAGANVLTF

V: TRBV29-1
D: NA
size: NA
J: TRBJ1-2
DNA: TGCAGCGTTGATAACGGAAACTATGGCTACACCTTC
CDR3: CSVDNGNYGYTF

V: TRBV6-2/TRBV6-3
D: TRBD2
size: NA
J: TRBJ2-5
DNA: TGTGCCAGCAGACCTCTAGCGGGGGCAGAGACCCAGTACTTC
CDR3: CASRPLAGAETQYF

V: TRBV20-1
D: NA
size: NA
J: TRBJ2-1
DNA: TGCAGTGCTAGAGAGGATAGTGGGCCGTTCTTC
CDR3: CSAREDSGPFF

V: TRBV13
D: NA
size: NA
J: TRBJ1-6
DNA: TGTGCCAGCAGCGTTGGGTCTAATTCACCCCTCCACTTT
CDR3: CASSVGSNSPLHF

V: TRBV27
D: NA
size: NA
J: TRBJ1-1
DNA: TGTGCCAGCAGTTTCGGGACTCCCGACGGGAACACTGAAGCTTTCTTT
CDR3: CASSFGTPDGNTEAFF

V: TRBV24-1
D: NA
size: NA
J: TRBJ1-2
DNA: TGTGCCACCAGTGATGCGGGACGGAGCTATGGCTACACCTTC
CDR3: CATSDAGRSYGYTF

V: TRBV18
D: NA
size: NA
J: TRBJ2-1
DNA: TGTGCCAGCTCACCGGACTGGATTAATGAGCAGTTCTTC
CDR3: CASSPDWINEQFF

V: TRBV2
D: NA
size: NA
J: TRBJ2-7
DNA: TGTGCCAGCAGTGTGGGCAGAGGGTACGAGCAGTACTTC
CDR3: CASSVGRGYEQYF

V: TRBV7-2
D: TRBD1
size: NA
J: TRBJ1-2
DNA: TGTGCCAGCAGCCTATCGACAGGGGAAGGATACACCTTC
CDR3: CASSLSTGEGYTF

V: TRBV30
D: TRBD1
size: once
J: TRBJ2-1
DNA: TGTGCCTACTACGGGACAGACAACAATGAGCAGTTCTTC
CDR3: CAYYGTDNNEQFF

V: TRBV9
D: NA
size: NA
J: TRBJ2-1
DNA: TGTGCCAGCAGCGTAGAACAGGGAGGCAATGAGCAGTTCTTC
CDR3: CASSVEQGGNEQFF